This is a list of T cell receptor beta chains from one sample in a study of T-cell memory formation after mild COVID-19. TCRdb analysed the 5' RACE reads with MiXCR anew, one entry per CDR3 protein. The sample holds 350,000 or so distinct CDR3 sequences, around a fifth seen once. Sequenced: PBMCs or a T cell subset sorted from them (not recorded which). These receptors came from an adult woman who had mild COVID-19 (a few samples of this study predate the infection). Cell type and time point are not known. Both conserved end residues are part of each CDR3. The order of the fields is clone size, D gene, J gene, V gene, CDR3 length, CDR3 protein, CDR3 DNA. The D gene is left open where the match is weak. Rows give clone size only sometimes, using once, few, many, or a class for an expanded clone.

abundance: NA; d_gene: TRBD1; j_gene: TRBJ2-2; v_gene: TRBV7-9; len: 16; CDR3aa: CASSLGQGVWTGELFF; CDR3nt: TGTGCCAGCAGCTTAGGACAGGGGGTCTGGACCGGGGAGCTGTTTTTT
abundance: few; d_gene: NA; j_gene: TRBJ2-7; v_gene: TRBV7-2; len: 13; CDR3aa: CASSFNVGYEQYF; CDR3nt: TGTGCCAGCAGCTTCAACGTAGGTTACGAGCAGTACTTC
abundance: few; d_gene: TRBD2; j_gene: TRBJ2-1; v_gene: TRBV20-1; len: 14; CDR3aa: CSADPSGTYNEQFF; CDR3nt: TGCAGTGCGGATCCTAGCGGAACCTACAATGAGCAGTTCTTC
abundance: few; d_gene: TRBD1; j_gene: TRBJ2-7; v_gene: TRBV30; len: 12; CDR3aa: CAWVYDRGEQYF; CDR3nt: TGTGCCTGGGTGTACGACAGGGGCGAGCAGTACTTC
abundance: many; d_gene: TRBD2; j_gene: TRBJ2-7; v_gene: TRBV10-3; len: 12; CDR3aa: CAISQTPGGQYF; CDR3nt: TGTGCCATCAGTCAGACTCCGGGAGGGCAGTACTTC
abundance: few; d_gene: NA; j_gene: TRBJ2-1; v_gene: TRBV4-1; len: 12; CDR3aa: CASSPTINLQFF; CDR3nt: TGCGCCAGCAGCCCCACAATTAACCTGCAGTTCTTC
abundance: few; d_gene: NA; j_gene: TRBJ2-3; v_gene: TRBV7-9; len: 11; CDR3aa: CASSRGSLRYF; CDR3nt: TGTGCCAGCAGCCGTGGCTCCCTCCGGTATTTT
abundance: few; d_gene: NA; j_gene: TRBJ2-3; v_gene: TRBV10-3; len: 15; CDR3aa: CAISDRQESTDTQYF; CDR3nt: TGTGCCATCAGTGATCGACAGGAGAGCACAGATACGCAGTATTTT
abundance: few; d_gene: NA; j_gene: TRBJ2-7; v_gene: TRBV29-1; len: 13; CDR3aa: CSVVPDSHYEQYF; CDR3nt: TGCAGCGTTGTACCGGACAGTCACTACGAGCAGTACTTC
abundance: NA; d_gene: NA; j_gene: TRBJ2-1; v_gene: TRBV5-1; len: 14; CDR3aa: CASNDGTLNNEQFF; CDR3nt: TGCGCCAGCAACGACGGGACTCTTAACAATGAGCAGTTCTTC
abundance: NA; d_gene: TRBD1; j_gene: TRBJ2-5; v_gene: TRBV25-1; len: 18; CDR3aa: CASSELQGGRSAQETQYF; CDR3nt: TGTGCCAGCAGTGAATTACAGGGGGGAAGGAGCGCCCAAGAGACCCAGTACTTC
abundance: NA; d_gene: TRBD1; j_gene: TRBJ2-1; v_gene: TRBV9; len: 17; CDR3aa: CASSAGDRGSFYNEQFF; CDR3nt: TGTGCCAGCAGCGCAGGGGACAGGGGGAGTTTCTACAATGAGCAGTTCTTC
abundance: NA; d_gene: NA; j_gene: TRBJ2-2; v_gene: TRBV11-3; len: 17; CDR3aa: CASRPYSSGPDTGELFF; CDR3nt: TGTGCCAGCAGGCCCTACTCCTCGGGTCCAGACACCGGGGAGCTGTTTTTT
abundance: few; d_gene: NA; j_gene: TRBJ2-5; v_gene: TRBV7-9; len: 12; CDR3aa: CASGQLRETQYF; CDR3nt: TGTGCCAGCGGCCAGCTCCGGGAGACCCAGTACTTC
abundance: NA; d_gene: TRBD2; j_gene: TRBJ2-7; v_gene: TRBV19; len: 16; CDR3aa: CASSTSGTHKTYEQYF; CDR3nt: TGTGCCAGTAGTACTAGCGGGACTCACAAAACCTACGAGCAGTACTTC
abundance: NA; d_gene: TRBD1; j_gene: TRBJ2-7; v_gene: TRBV12-3/TRBV12-4; len: 16; CDR3aa: CASSLLGGDSPYEQYF; CDR3nt: TGTGCCAGCAGCCTACTTGGTGGGGACAGTCCCTACGAGCAGTACTTC
abundance: NA; d_gene: NA; j_gene: TRBJ1-5; v_gene: TRBV6-1; len: 16; CDR3aa: CASSEAVSPTGRPQHF; CDR3nt: TGTGCCAGCAGTGAAGCTGTCTCGCCTACCGGTCGGCCCCAGCATTTT
abundance: once; d_gene: NA; j_gene: TRBJ2-3; v_gene: TRBV25-1; len: 15; CDR3aa: CASSELGSPTDTQYF; CDR3nt: TGTGCCAGCAGTGAACTTGGCAGCCCCACAGATACGCAGTATTTT
abundance: few; d_gene: NA; j_gene: TRBJ1-3; v_gene: TRBV7-9; len: 15; CDR3aa: CASSHDLRTGNTIYF; CDR3nt: TGTGCCAGCAGCCACGATCTTCGAACTGGAAACACCATATATTTT
abundance: NA; d_gene: TRBD1; j_gene: TRBJ2-2; v_gene: TRBV6-1; len: 16; CDR3aa: CASSDTGQGGTGELFF; CDR3nt: TGTGCCAGCAGTGATACGGGACAGGGGGGCACCGGGGAGCTGTTTTTT